This T cell receptor beta chain emerged from a study of cytomegalovirus exposure and HLA in healthy donors. In the study overall: Genotyping of roughly 400 donors showed that 80% to 85% belonged to the Caucasian-associated ancestry cluster. General study results and limits: In a later analysis, compared with equally common non-associated chains, HLA-associated beta chains were more expanded. The study designated fewer than 200 TCR beta chains cytomegalovirus-associated. A prior analysis recorded that most TCR beta V segments were productive about 90% or about 30% of the time.

Germline V CDR1 and CDR2: SNHLY, FYNNEI. The CDR3 runs 13 residues. Unmatched junction bases numbered 4, after V lost 1 base and J lost 7 bases. With regard to this clone: The antigen is undetermined.

PCR used 60 Vbeta primers and 13 Jbeta primers. The protocol was immunoSEQ multiplex PCR, while the TCRdb copy is restricted to in-frame clones and leaves out a portion. In all, the sample yields around 53,000 clones. The clonotype originates from a man aged 18-30 years in good health and CMV-seropositive. The chain recombines TRBV2 with TRBJ2-7, with TRBD2 identical over 7 bases. Input material: PBMCs. Written as DNA, the CDR3 is TGTGCCAGCAGTGAAGGGCGGGGGTCGGAGCAGTACTTC. Translating it yields CASSEGRGSEQYF.